This entry concerns a single T cell receptor beta chain. The antigen is undetermined. Each donor's status was that of a healthy bone marrow donor. These data come from a study of cytomegalovirus exposure and HLA in healthy donors. With 3 bases removed from V and 3 bases from J, the gap between germline ends came to 9 bases. Germline-derived CDR1 and CDR2 are MNHNS and SASEGT. The CDR3 is made up of 14 amino acids. PCR employed 60 Vbeta and 13 Jbeta primers. Here immunoSEQ multiplex PCR was the method, and the copy in TCRdb shows in-frame clones only, minus some. The sample lists 150,000 to 200,000 clones, around four fifths seen once, with roughly 2.1% in the top ten. Findings and limits, study-wide: A later analysis linked 15,000 to 20,000 TCR beta sequences to HLA alleles at 0.05 false discovery rate. As a later analysis showed, several of the most significant clusters appeared to be linked to common viral pathogens.

This clonotype was sampled from a man younger than 35 in good health and CMV-seronegative. The gene calls are TRBV6-1 and TRBJ1-3; tentatively, D is TRBD1 (6 bases). The sample was PBMCs. The CDR3 DNA sequence: TGTGCCAGCAGTGACAGGGGTTTTGGAAACACCATATATTTT. Amino acids: CASSDRGFGNTIYF.